The 13 T cell receptor beta chains reported below all come from one sample, sequenced in a study of T cell changes during pregnancy in multiple sclerosis (dated by TCRdb to the late 2010s). Library method: the immunoSEQ multiplex PCR assay. TCRdb carries this immuneACCESS record with in-frame sequences only. Its versions omit some clonotypes, under half of them owing to an unresolved V gene in the studies checked, with the rest unexplained. The sample table contains some 80,000 clones; only one count was recorded for around 94% of them. The ten largest clones capture more than 0.12% of the sample. Sequenced here: CD4+ T cells from peripheral blood mononuclear cells, sampled after pregnancy. All receptors come from a female donor with multiple sclerosis, enrolled in a pregnancy study.

The gene calls are TRBV19 and TRBJ2-7; 9 bases are shared with TRBD1. The CDR3 has 14 amino acids. Germline values: CDR1 LNHDA, CDR2 SQIVND (reference sequence). V trimming: 4 bases; J trimming: 3 bases; junction bases outside the gene matches: 4. Here the CDR3 reads CASSKGQGIYEQYF. CDR3 coding DNA: TGTGCCAGTAGTAAAGGACAGGGGATCTACGAGCAGTACTTC.

The chain couples TRBV9 to TRBJ2-2, with TRBD2 as a possible D gene (5 bases). Germline assignment: CDR1 SGDLS and CDR2 YYNGEE. This CDR3 is built from 13 residues. Trimming stripped 6 bases from V and 4 bases from J, with 10 bases between. The CDR3 is CASTGGLTGELFF. The DNA for the CDR3 is TGTGCCAGCACGGGCGGGCTCACCGGGGAGCTGTTTTTT.

The rearrangement joins TRBV4-1 to TRBJ2-1; 9 bases are a match to TRBD1. The CDR3 loop spans 17 amino acids. The junction had 12 bases not matched to a gene; V was cut back by 1 base and J by 8 bases. Germline V gene sequence: CDR1 MGHRA, CDR2 YSYEKL. CDR3 loop: CASSQVLRNRGLHEQFF. CDR3 sequence (DNA): TGCGCCAGCAGCCAAGTGCTCCGAAACAGGGGGCTTCATGAGCAGTTCTTC.

This chain links TRBV7-9 with TRBJ1-2, with a weak D call TRBD1 (6 bases). Deletions cut 1 base from V and 8 bases from J, with 11 bases between. The CDR3 contains 13 residues. Germline V CDR1 and CDR2: SEHNR, FQNEAQ (reference sequence). CDR3 sequence reads: CASSLGAGAGYTF. CDR3 sequence (DNA): TGTGCCAGCAGCTTAGGGGCAGGGGCCGGCTACACCTTC.

The J gene is TRBJ1-1, the V gene TRBV30; TRBD1 matches 9 bases. Unmatched junction bases numbered 12, after V lost 5 bases and J lost 5 bases. The CDR3 consists of 15 residues. Germline-derived CDR1 and CDR2 are GTSNPN and SVGIG (reference sequence). In nucleotides, the CDR3 is TGTGCCTGGGCTAATCCGGGGACAGGGAGTACTGAAGCTTTCTTT. As protein: CAWANPGTGSTEAFF.

The V gene is TRBV19, the J gene TRBJ2-6; unclear D gene. The CDR3 length is 15 residues. Germline V gives CDR1 LNHDA, CDR2 SQIVND (reference sequence). Trimming pared 7 bases from V and 1 base from J, leaving 11 bases between. CDR3 loop: CASIAATSGANVLTF. In DNA form, the CDR3 reads TGTGCCAGTATTGCGGCAACATCTGGGGCCAACGTCCTGACTTTC.

The chain links TRBV6-1 to TRBJ2-2; weak D call: TRBD1 (5 bases). CDR1 and CDR2 (germline): MNHNS, SASEGT. The CDR3 is made up of 16 amino acids. V was cut by 4 bases and J by 5 bases, with 17 bases left in between. The CDR3 reads CASSGHRPGQTGELFF. The CDR3 bases are TGTGCCAGCAGTGGCCACCGTCCAGGGCAAACCGGGGAGCTGTTTTTT.

This sequence joins TRBV29-1 and TRBJ2-3; TRBD2 is a possible D gene (5 bases). V lost 3 bases, J lost 2 bases, and 18 bases lay in between. Germline CDR1 reads SQVTM; CDR2 reads ANQGSEA. This CDR3 spans 16 amino acids. As DNA, the CDR3 is TGCAGCGTTGATGCAGGTTGGGAGACGGTCACAGATACGCAGTATTTT. It is translated as CSVDAGWETVTDTQYF.

This clone was seen just once. This chain uses TRBV7-9 with TRBJ2-3; a weak D match, TRBD2 (6 bases). V was trimmed by 0 bases and J by 6 bases, leaving 22 bases between them. The CDR3 sequence is 18 residues long. CDR1 and CDR2 from the germline V gene are SEHNR and FQNEAQ (reference sequence). Here the CDR3 reads CASSLAGGGAVPWDTQYF. The CDR3 DNA reads as TGTGCCAGCAGCTTAGCGGGGGGAGGAGCGGTACCTTGGGATACGCAGTATTTT. The full variable domain, its missing parts supplied by reference TRBV7-9 and TRBJ2-3, is DTGVSQNPRHKITKRGQNVTFRCDPISEHNRLYWYRQTLGQGPEFLTYFQNEAQLEKSRLLSDRFSAERPKGSFSTLEIQRTEQGDSAMYLCASSLAGGGAVPWDTQYFGPGTRLTVL.

The chain recombines TRBV19 with TRBJ1-1; 8 positions match TRBD1. CDR3 size: 12 residues. The V and J ends lost 5 bases and 12 bases, in that order; junction bases with no gene match: 8. CDR1 is LNHDA and CDR2 is SQIVND in the germline V gene (reference sequence). The CDR3 here is CASSRGQGSPFF. The CDR3 DNA reads TGTGCCAGTAGTCGTGGACAGGGCTCCCCTTTCTTT.

The chain carries TRBV19 and TRBJ1-5, with 9 bases fitting TRBD1. Germline-derived CDR1 and CDR2 are LNHDA and SQIVND (reference sequence). The CDR3 contains 15 residues. J lost 4 bases, V lost 1 base, and 2 bases had no gene match. CDR3 protein: CASSIADRGNQPQHF. For the CDR3, the DNA is TGTGCCAGTAGTATAGCCGACAGGGGGAATCAGCCCCAGCATTTT. The whole variable domain, remainder taken from reference TRBV19 and TRBJ1-5, is DGGITQSPKYLFRKEGQNVTLSCEQNLNHDAMYWYRQDPGQGLRLIYYSQIVNDFQKGDIAEGYSVSREKKESFPLTVTSAQKNPTAFYLCASSIADRGNQPQHFGDGTRLSIL.

V and J are TRBV28 and TRBJ1-2; D is perhaps TRBD1 (5 bases). The germline CDR1 and CDR2 sequences are MDHEN and SYDVKM. Trimming removed 5 bases from V and 4 bases from J, with 17 bases in between. CDR3 length: 15 amino acids. The CDR3 here is CASSPRRDLSYGYTF. DNA of the CDR3: TGTGCCAGCAGTCCTCGCAGGGATCTTAGCTATGGCTACACCTTC.

The gene calls are TRBV6-1 and TRBJ1-1; D call uncertain. Germline CDR1 MNHNS, CDR2 SASEGT. V was trimmed by 4 bases and J by 0 bases, leaving 6 bases between them. This CDR3 has 13 residues. In DNA, the CDR3 is TGTGCCAGCAGTGCCAACATGAACACTGAAGCTTTCTTT. This translates into CASSANMNTEAFF.